This T cell receptor beta chain comes out of a study of T cells in narcolepsy. Across the whole study: Enrolled donors included narcolepsy type 1 or type 2 patients and healthy controls. Findings and caveats of the study: Autoreactive HCRT-specific and TRIB2-specific clonotypes were marked in same-patient CSF-versus-blood CD4+ comparisons. No autoreactive T cell clone sequences appeared in some memory CD4+ repertoires. Blood of same and different patients, but not healthy controls, reportedly held recurring autoreactive clonotypes.

Concerning this clone itself: The target antigen is unknown. Distinct nucleotide sequences in the sample also encode this CDR3.

The CDR3 runs to 16 residues. Germline CDR1 and CDR2: SGHRS and YFSETQ. The J segment lost 4 bases and the V segment lost 0 bases, leaving 4 bases of the junction unmatched. Repertoires were generated with immunoSEQ multiplex PCR, while TCRdb's copy carries only in-frame clones and drops some. The table shows over 25,000 clones, with 86% occurring only once. The chain uses TRBV5-1 and TRBJ2-1, with 10 bases matching TRBD2. What was sequenced was CD45RA- memory CD4+ T cells from PBMCs. The source is a human donor with narcolepsy. This chain's CDR3 is CASSLVLAGVYNEQFF. The CDR3 DNA is TGCGCCAGCAGCTTGGTTCTAGCGGGGGTGTACAATGAGCAGTTCTTC. Full variable domain (missing parts from reference TRBV5-1 and TRBJ2-1): KAGVTQTPRYLIKTRGQQVTLSCSPISGHRSVSWYQQTPGQGLQFLFEYFSETQRNKGNFPGRFSGRQFSNSRSEMNVSTLELGDSALYLCASSLVLAGVYNEQFFGPGTRLTVL.